The rows below give T cell receptor beta chains drawn from one sample of a study of OX40 agonist ivuxolimab in advanced cancers. Using immunoSEQ multiplex PCR, the repertoire was profiled, and TCRdb retains in-frame clones only, with some absent. The sample has some 70,000 clones, approximately 86% seen once. The sequencing here drew on CD4+ or CD8+ T cells sorted from blood, taken in a trial of the OX40 agonist ivuxolimab. Source of these receptors: an adult with an advanced solid tumor such as melanoma, head and neck, liver or kidney cancer. Both conserved end residues are part of each CDR3. A D gene is named only where the DNA matches it firmly. Where a row states a size, it is once, few, many or the class of an expanded clone; other rows omit it.

V	J	D	size	CDR3	DNA
TRBV18	TRBJ1-1	NA	few	CASSPRNGQSEAFF	TGTGCCAGCTCACCACGAAACGGCCAGTCTGAAGCTTTCTTT
TRBV30	TRBJ1-2	NA	NA	CAWSGQTRGYTF	TGTGCCTGGAGCGGACAGACCCGGGGCTACACCTTC
TRBV5-1	TRBJ1-6	NA	NA	CASSLARRGSYNSPLHF	TGCGCCAGCAGCTTGGCGAGGAGAGGCTCCTATAATTCACCCCTCCACTTT
TRBV18	TRBJ2-1	TRBD1	NA	CASSPWGQGLDEQFF	TGTGCCAGCTCACCTTGGGGACAGGGCCTCGATGAGCAGTTCTTC
TRBV4-2	TRBJ1-1	NA	NA	CASSQSGDTEAFF	TGTGCCAGCAGTCAATCCGGGGACACTGAAGCTTTCTTT
TRBV11-3	TRBJ2-3	TRBD2	once	CASSKGTSGVTDTQYF	TGTGCCAGCAGCAAAGGGACTAGCGGTGTCACAGATACGCAGTATTTT
TRBV28	TRBJ1-2	NA	NA	CASSFPGRYGYTF	TGTGCCAGCAGTTTCCCAGGCAGATATGGCTACACCTTC
TRBV10-3	TRBJ2-3	TRBD2	NA	CAIRPQGGGYTDTQYF	TGTGCCATCAGACCCCAGGGCGGGGGATACACAGATACGCAGTATTTT
TRBV7-9	TRBJ2-2	TRBD2	NA	CASSSARAGGSRTGELFF	TGTGCCAGCAGCTCAGCCAGGGCGGGAGGGTCAAGGACCGGGGAGCTGTTTTTT
TRBV10-3	TRBJ1-1	TRBD1	few	CAIRQGPLTEAFF	TGTGCCATCAGACAGGGGCCCCTCACTGAAGCTTTCTTT
TRBV2	TRBJ2-1	NA	NA	CASRGGSSYNEQFF	TGTGCCAGCAGAGGGGGGAGCTCCTACAATGAGCAGTTCTTC
TRBV10-1	TRBJ2-7	TRBD2	NA	CASSPNLAGGQYEQYF	TGCGCCAGCAGTCCGAACCTAGCGGGAGGGCAGTACGAGCAGTACTTC
TRBV19	TRBJ2-3	NA	NA	CASGGDRPPFGTQYF	TGTGCCAGTGGGGGGGACAGGCCCCCATTTGGTACGCAGTATTTT
TRBV9	TRBJ2-2	TRBD2	NA	CASSPGTRDPGELFF	TGTGCCAGCAGCCCCGGGACTAGGGACCCCGGGGAGCTGTTTTTT
TRBV10-1	TRBJ1-1	NA	NA	CASSMSGPMVNTEAFF	TGCGCCAGCAGTATGTCCGGACCTATGGTGAACACTGAAGCTTTCTTT
TRBV2	TRBJ1-3	TRBD1	NA	CASSGGQASRGGNTIYF	TGTGCCAGCAGTGGTGGACAGGCGAGCCGGGGCGGAAACACCATATATTTT
TRBV9	TRBJ2-1	TRBD1	NA	CASSATGAPYNEQFF	TGTGCCAGCAGCGCAACAGGGGCACCCTACAATGAGCAGTTCTTC
TRBV7-6	TRBJ1-2	NA	NA	CASSSTGREGYTF	TGTGCCAGCAGCTCCACAGGGAGAGAAGGCTACACCTTC
TRBV6-4	TRBJ1-2	NA	NA	CASSEGNDYGYTF	TGTGCCAGCAGTGAGGGGAACGACTATGGCTACACCTTC
TRBV19	TRBJ1-5	NA	NA	CASSIDLSSPHF	TGTGCCAGTAGTATAGATCTCTCCTCCCCCCATTTT
TRBV4-1	TRBJ1-5	NA	NA	CASSQPLASQPQHF	TGCGCCAGCAGCCAACCTCTGGCGAGTCAGCCCCAGCATTTT
TRBV28	TRBJ2-3	TRBD1	NA	CASTFSLGTVISTDTQYF	TGTGCCAGTACCTTCTCACTGGGGACAGTGATTTCCACAGATACGCAGTATTTT
TRBV29-1	TRBJ2-3	NA	NA	CSVSVLEGDTQYF	TGCAGCGTTAGTGTATTGGAGGGAGATACGCAGTATTTT
TRBV6-5	TRBJ1-1	TRBD1	NA	CASRLRQGRATEAFF	TGTGCCAGCAGACTCCGACAGGGGCGGGCGACTGAAGCTTTCTTT
TRBV29-1	TRBJ1-5	NA	NA	CSAVGGLGQPQHF	TGCAGCGCAGTCGGAGGATTAGGACAGCCCCAGCATTTT
TRBV19	TRBJ1-2	TRBD1	NA	CASSSKQGTNYGYTF	TGTGCCAGTAGTTCGAAACAGGGGACGAACTATGGCTACACCTTC
TRBV7-2	TRBJ2-7	NA	NA	CASSLDPRRVRYEQYF	TGTGCCAGCAGCTTAGACCCTCGCAGGGTTCGGTACGAGCAGTACTTC
TRBV28	TRBJ2-2	NA	NA	CASNKPAGAVTGELFF	TGTGCCAGCAATAAACCTGCGGGGGCCGTCACCGGGGAGCTGTTTTTT
TRBV30	TRBJ1-4	NA	NA	CAWSEAALATNEKLFF	TGTGCCTGGAGTGAGGCCGCCCTTGCAACTAATGAAAAACTGTTTTTT
TRBV19	TRBJ2-4	NA	NA	CASSIGTARKNIQYF	TGTGCCAGTAGTATAGGGACAGCCCGCAAAAACATTCAGTACTTC
TRBV6-7	TRBJ2-7	TRBD1	few	CASSQEPGQGAYEQYF	TGTGCCAGCAGTCAAGAACCGGGACAGGGGGCCTACGAGCAGTACTTC
TRBV5-4	TRBJ1-2	NA	NA	CASSAQGNYGYTF	TGTGCCAGCAGCGCTCAGGGTAACTATGGCTACACCTTC
TRBV30	TRBJ1-1	NA	NA	CAWTGNLGGTEAFF	TGTGCCTGGACCGGGAATCTGGGGGGTACTGAAGCTTTCTTT
TRBV5-1	TRBJ2-1	TRBD2	few	CASSLVSSGSGEQFF	TGCGCCAGCAGCTTGGTTTCTAGCGGGAGCGGTGAGCAGTTCTTC
TRBV6-1	TRBJ2-1	NA	NA	CASYGRDEQFF	TGTGCCAGCTATGGCAGGGACGAGCAGTTCTTC
TRBV9	TRBJ2-7	NA	NA	CASSVEHQSVEQYF	TGTGCCAGCAGCGTGGAACATCAATCGGTCGAGCAGTACTTC
TRBV9	TRBJ2-5	NA	NA	CASSRGETQYF	TGTGCCAGCAGCAGAGGAGAGACCCAGTACTTC
TRBV7-3	TRBJ2-1	NA	NA	CASSSRQYNEQFF	TGTGCCAGCAGCTCCCGACAGTACAATGAGCAGTTCTTC
TRBV10-3	TRBJ1-6	NA	NA	CAISVGGPGENSPLHF	TGTGCCATCAGTGTCGGTGGGCCAGGGGAGAATTCACCCCTCCACTTT
TRBV23-1	TRBJ1-2	TRBD1	NA	CASSQGTGNYGYTF	TGCGCCAGCAGTCAAGGGACAGGGAACTATGGCTACACCTTC
TRBV14	TRBJ2-2	NA	NA	CASSPRRLSYTGELFF	TGTGCCAGCAGCCCTCGACGATTGTCATACACCGGGGAGCTGTTTTTT
TRBV7-2	TRBJ2-1	TRBD2	NA	CASSSTSGSYNEQFF	TGTGCCAGCAGCTCGACTAGCGGGAGCTACAATGAGCAGTTCTTC
TRBV10-3	TRBJ1-5	NA	NA	CAIRPGDGRNQPQHF	TGTGCCATCAGGCCGGGGGACGGTAGGAATCAGCCCCAGCATTTT
TRBV5-4	TRBJ1-1	NA	once	CASSLERMNTEAFF	TGTGCCAGCAGCTTGGAACGGATGAACACTGAAGCTTTCTTT
TRBV19	TRBJ1-1	NA	NA	CASSLDLNTEAFF	TGTGCCAGTAGCCTGGACCTGAACACTGAAGCTTTCTTT